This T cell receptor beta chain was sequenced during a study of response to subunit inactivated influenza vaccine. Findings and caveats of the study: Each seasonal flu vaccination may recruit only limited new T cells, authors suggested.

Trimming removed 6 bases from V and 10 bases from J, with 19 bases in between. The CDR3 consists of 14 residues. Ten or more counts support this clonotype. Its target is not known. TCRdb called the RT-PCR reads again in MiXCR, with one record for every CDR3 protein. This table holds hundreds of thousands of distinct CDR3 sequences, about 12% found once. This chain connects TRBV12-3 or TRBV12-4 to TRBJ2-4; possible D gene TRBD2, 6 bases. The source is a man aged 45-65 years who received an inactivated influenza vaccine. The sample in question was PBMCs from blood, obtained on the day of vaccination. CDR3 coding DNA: TGTGCCAGCAGCTACGGAGGGAGTTTGGGGATTCAGTACTTC. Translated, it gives CASSYGGSLGIQYF.